This TCR beta chain was profiled in a study of blood T cell repertoires in COVID-19. Study-wide background: The samples span acute and convalescent COVID-19 from the United States, Italy and Spain.

In the study's own analysis: The assay estimated nucleated cells by amplifying reference gene primers. Assay: immunoSEQ multiplex PCR; the TCRdb copy retains only in-frame clones and omits some. From that table come the V and J calls and clone size; the DNA was used to work out D and trimming. The table includes about half a million clones, 80% to 90% detected once. This receptor was obtained from a human donor in a cohort sampled during active COVID-19. Sample: peripheral blood.

The CDR3 region is CASSGGVGTEAFF. CDR3 in DNA: TGTGCCAGCAGCGGGGGCGTGGGCACTGAAGCTTTCTTT. V usage is TRBV3-1 (or the pseudogene TRBV3-2) and J usage is TRBJ1-1, with D perhaps TRBD1 (6 bases). This CDR3 has 13 residues. Germline V CDR1 and CDR2: LGHDT, YNNKEL (reference sequence). Trimming left V 5 bases short and J 4 bases short, with 11 bases between.